This TCR beta chain was sequenced in a study of blood T cell repertoires in COVID-19. This clone appeared once. Using immunoSEQ multiplex PCR, the repertoire was profiled, and TCRdb retains in-frame clones only, with some absent. In the table there are 37,000 or so clones, about 88% of which are singletons. Trimming pared 5 bases from V and 6 bases from J, leaving 11 bases between. CDR1 and CDR2 from the germline V gene are DFQATT and SNEGSKA (reference sequence). CDR3 length: 11 amino acids. The chain combines TRBV20-1 with TRBJ2-7; tentative D call: TRBD2 (6 bases). The sample was peripheral blood. The TCR sequence derives from a man in his sixties with active COVID-19. The DNA for the CDR3 is TGCAGTGCTCAGGGTAGCGGCGAGCAGTACTTC. Its translation: CSAQGSGEQYF.